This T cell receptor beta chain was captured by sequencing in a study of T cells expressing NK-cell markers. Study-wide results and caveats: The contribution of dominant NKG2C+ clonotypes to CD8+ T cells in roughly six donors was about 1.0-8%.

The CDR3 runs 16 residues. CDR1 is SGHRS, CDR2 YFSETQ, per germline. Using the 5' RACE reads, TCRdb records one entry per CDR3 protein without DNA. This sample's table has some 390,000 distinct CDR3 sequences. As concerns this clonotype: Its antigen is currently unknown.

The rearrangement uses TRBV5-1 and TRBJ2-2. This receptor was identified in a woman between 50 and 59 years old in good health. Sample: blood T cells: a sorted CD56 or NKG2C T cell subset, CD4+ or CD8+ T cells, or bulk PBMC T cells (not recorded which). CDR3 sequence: CASSLSANLNTGELFF.